The 30 T cell receptor beta chains presented below share a single source sample, sequenced in a study of shared clonotypes between healthy human individuals. Only in-frame clones appear in the TCRdb table, and some are missing; sequencing was by immunoSEQ multiplex PCR. The sample shows 300,000 to 400,000 clones, roughly 70% of them seen only once. Sequenced: memory CD4+ T cells sorted from blood. Subset: CD45RA-negative fraction. The receptor source for this set is a man aged 25 to 40 in good health.

This clone appeared once. This rearrangement joins TRBV7-2 to TRBJ2-2; D assignment may be TRBD1 or TRBD2 (5 bases each). Per the germline V gene, CDR1 is SGHTA and CDR2 is FQGNSA. The CDR3 spans 14 residues. V lost 10 bases, J lost 6 bases, and 18 bases lay in between. The CDR3 sequence: CAIQERVTAGELFF. The CDR3 DNA reads as TGTGCCATCCAGGAGAGGGTGACAGCCGGGGAGCTGTTTTTT. The full variable domain, with the rest looked up from reference TRBV7-2 and TRBJ2-2, is GAGVSQSPSNKVTEKGKDVELRCDPISGHTALYWYRQSLGQGLEFLIYFQGNSAPDKSGLPSDRFSAERTGGSVSTLTIQRTQQEDSAVYLCAIQERVTAGELFFGEGSRLTVL.

Concerning this clone: The same CDR3 is also encoded by other DNA sequences in this sample. The chain carries TRBV28 and TRBJ2-5, with D unclear. V gave up 2 bases and J gave up 5 bases, with 6 bases separating them. The CDR3 is made up of 12 amino acids. Germline V CDR1 and CDR2: MDHEN, SYDVKM. CDR3 region: CASSLGYETQYF. CDR3 nucleotides: TGTGCCAGCAGTTTAGGGTATGAGACCCAGTACTTC.

The chain combines TRBV2 with TRBJ2-1; maybe TRBD1 (6 bases). Germline assignment: CDR1 SNHLY and CDR2 FYNNEI. This CDR3 has 14 amino acids. The V and J ends lost 4 bases and 7 bases respectively, with 14 bases between them. The CDR3 sequence: CASSGTAGINEQFF. In nucleotides, the CDR3 is TGTGCCAGCAGTGGGACAGCAGGAATAAATGAGCAGTTCTTC.

The V call is TRBV5-1, the J call TRBJ2-5; 7 positions match TRBD2. V dropped 7 bases and J dropped 3; count of bases not matched to a gene: 6. Germline CDR1 SGHRS, CDR2 YFSETQ. This CDR3 contains 13 residues. As DNA, the CDR3 is TGCGCCAGCCGTCGGGAGGTGAAAGAGACCCAGTACTTC. It codes for CASRREVKETQYF. Filled out from reference TRBV5-1 and TRBJ2-5, the complete variable domain reads KAGVTQTPRYLIKTRGQQVTLSCSPISGHRSVSWYQQTPGQGLQFLFEYFSETQRNKGNFPGRFSGRQFSNSRSEMNVSTLELGDSALYLCASRREVKETQYFGPGTRLLVL.

This chain links TRBV1 with TRBJ2-3; the DNA was not compared with TRBD2, the D call given in the table. TRBV1 corresponds to a pseudogene. There are 17 residues in the CDR3. The CDR3 is CTSSQDASGRATDTQYF. The CDR3 DNA reads as TGCACCAGCAGCCAAGATGCCAGCGGGAGGGCCACAGATACGCAGTATTTT.

The chain uses TRBV5-1 and TRBJ2-7; no definite D call. Germline V gene lookup returns CDR1 SGHRS and CDR2 YFSETQ. CDR3 size: 12 residues. Trimming stripped 4 bases from V and 8 bases from J, with 13 bases between. The CDR3 sequence: CASSRDDEQQYF. The CDR3 DNA reads as TGCGCCAGCAGCCGAGACGATGAGCAGCAGTACTTC.

This chain connects TRBV6-1 to TRBJ1-5; D unresolved. Trimming took 4 bases from V and 0 from J, leaving 19 bases between them. CDR1 and CDR2 from the germline V gene are MNHNS and SASEGT. This CDR3 is 18 amino acids long. The CDR3 sequence: CASSGPPVATHSNQPQHF. The CDR3 nucleotides are TGTGCCAGCAGTGGCCCCCCGGTGGCAACCCATAGCAATCAGCCCCAGCATTTT.

Notes on this clone: A far larger clone is off by one base, so a read error is likely. The sample has other DNA sequences that encode this CDR3 too. The chain has TRBV5-1 and TRBJ2-2, with unresolved D. Germline-derived CDR1 and CDR2 are SGHRS and YFSETQ. The CDR3 consists of 14 residues. As DNA, the CDR3 is TGCGCTAGCAGCCTCACAACCAACACCGGGGAGCTGTTTTTT. It yields the protein CASSLTTNTGELFF.

The rearrangement links TRBV6-1 to TRBJ2-3, with TRBD1 matching 8 bases. The CDR3 totals 14 residues. With V trimmed by 7 bases and J by 10 bases, 13 bases remained unmatched. Germline lookup yields CDR1 MNHNS and CDR2 SASEGT. In DNA form, the CDR3 reads TGTGCCAGCATCTTGGACAGGGCGGGTAATGCGCAGTATTTT. Amino acids: CASILDRAGNAQYF.

V gene TRBV2 combines with J gene TRBJ2-1; 7 bases match TRBD2. Per the germline V gene, CDR1 is SNHLY and CDR2 is FYNNEI. V shed 2 bases and J 0 bases; nucleotides not matched to a gene: 10. CDR3 size: 18 residues. CDR3 bases: TGTGCCAGCAGTGAAAGTGGAATAGCGGGCTTCTCCTACAATGAGCAGTTCTTC. Encoded protein: CASSESGIAGFSYNEQFF.

In DNA, the CDR3 is TGTGCCGGGGGAATAGGAAACCAGTACGAGCAGTACTTC. Translation gives CAGGIGNQYEQYF. The chain couples TRBV6-1 to TRBJ2-7; the D call may be TRBD1 or TRBD2 (5 bases each). Germline assignment: CDR1 MNHNS and CDR2 SASEGT. Trimming removed 11 bases at V and 4 bases at J, with 18 bases between. This CDR3 spans 13 amino acids.

This chain joins TRBV7-8 and TRBJ2-1; 10 bases line up with TRBD2. Germline V lookup: CDR1 SGHVS, CDR2 FQNEAQ. With V trimmed by 5 bases and J by 8 bases, 9 bases remained unmatched. CDR3 size: 15 residues. CDR3 sequence reads: CASSGLAGVFYEQFF. CDR3 sequence (DNA): TGTGCCAGCAGCGGTCTAGCGGGAGTTTTCTATGAGCAGTTCTTC.

The chain links TRBV2 to TRBJ2-7; D is unclear. The CDR3 contains 12 residues. Germline values: CDR1 SNHLY, CDR2 FYNNEI. Trimming left V 2 bases short and J 6 bases short, with 8 bases between. The CDR3 region is CASSESSTEQYF. The DNA of the CDR3 is TGTGCCAGCAGTGAATCCTCAACCGAGCAGTACTTC.

The chain employs TRBV30 and TRBJ2-3; D is ambiguous. From germline, CDR1 is GTSNPN and CDR2 SVGIG (reference sequence). V lost 2 bases and J lost 3, with 6 bases in between. The CDR3 loop spans 12 amino acids. The CDR3 bases are TGTGCCTGGAGTCCGAGTACAGATACGCAGTATTTT. Protein product: CAWSPSTDTQYF.

This clone was seen only a few times. The rearrangement joins TRBV18 to TRBJ2-7; D is undetermined. Germline V gives CDR1 KGHSH, CDR2 LQKENI. The V gene lost 4 bases and the J gene lost 2 bases, with 12 bases spanning the gap. This CDR3 is 14 amino acids long. CDR3 sequence reads: CASSRNSAAYEQYF. The CDR3 nucleotides are TGTGCCAGCTCACGGAACAGTGCTGCCTACGAGCAGTACTTC.

This chain joins TRBV11-3 and TRBJ2-5; a possible D gene is TRBD2 (5 bases). Trimming pared 4 bases from V and 3 bases from J, leaving 12 bases between. The germline CDR1 and CDR2 sequences are SGHNT and YENEEA. The CDR3 is 14 residues long. The CDR3 here is CASSSHASKETQYF. Written as DNA, the CDR3 is TGTGCCAGCAGCTCTCACGCTAGCAAAGAGACCCAGTACTTC. The complete variable domain, with remaining parts taken from reference TRBV11-3 and TRBJ2-5, reads EAGVVQSPRYKIIEKKQPVAFWCNPISGHNTLYWYLQNLGQGPELLIRYENEEAVDDSQLPKDRFSAERLKGVDSTLKIQPAELGDSAVYLCASSSHASKETQYFGPGTRLLVL.

V gene TRBV27 combines with J gene TRBJ1-2, with 9 nucleotides matching TRBD1. The germline CDR1 and CDR2 sequences are MNHEY and SMNVEV (reference sequence). Trimming removed 6 bases from V and 4 bases from J; junction bases left unmatched: 12. This CDR3 comprises 16 residues. In DNA form, the CDR3 reads TGTGCCAGCAGCCCGCTGGGACAGGGTGAAGCCTATGGCTACACCTTC. Residues: CASSPLGQGEAYGYTF.

This clone came up many times. The gene calls are TRBV7-9 and TRBJ2-1; unclear D gene. Trimming took 5 bases from V and 0 from J, leaving 11 bases between them. The CDR3 sequence is 15 residues long. Germline loops: CDR1 SEHNR, CDR2 FQNEAQ (reference sequence). CDR3 in amino acids: CASSDLGVSYNEQFF. The CDR3 DNA reads as TGTGCCAGCAGCGACCTTGGGGTCTCCTACAATGAGCAGTTCTTC.

CDR3 in amino acids: CASSTPGLAGAYEQYF. For the CDR3, the DNA is TGCGCCAGCAGCACCCCGGGACTAGCGGGAGCCTACGAGCAGTACTTC. This sequence joins TRBV5-1 and TRBJ2-7; TRBD2 agrees at 14 bases. CDR1 is SGHRS and CDR2 is YFSETQ in the germline V gene. This CDR3 contains 16 residues. Trimming at V came to 4 bases and at J to 2 bases, leaving 5 bases not matched to a gene.

The chain joins TRBV30 to TRBJ2-7; D possibly corresponds to TRBD1 (5 bases). There are 12 residues in the CDR3. Trimming removed 8 bases from V and 3 bases from J, with 14 bases in between. CDR1 and CDR2 from the germline V gene are GTSNPN and SVGIG (reference sequence). CDR3: CASRGRVYEQYF. The CDR3 DNA reads as TGTGCCAGTAGGGGCAGGGTCTACGAGCAGTACTTC.

As regards this clone: Additional DNA sequences in this sample encode the identical CDR3. The CDR3 spells CASSLVLEQFF. The CDR3 nucleotides read TGTGCCAGCAGCTTGGTTCTTGAGCAGTTCTTC. The chain employs TRBV5-6 and TRBJ2-1, with D unclear. Germline V gene lookup returns CDR1 SGHDT and CDR2 YYEEEE. The CDR3 totals 11 residues. Deletions cut 0 bases from V and 9 bases from J, with 4 bases between. The complete variable domain, with remaining parts taken from reference TRBV5-6 and TRBJ2-1, reads DAGVTQSPTHLIKTRGQQVTLRCSPKSGHDTVSWYQQALGQGPQFIFQYYEEEERQRGNFPDRFSGHQFPNYSSELNVNALLLGDSALYLCASSLVLEQFFGPGTRLTVL.

This CDR3 reads CASSPPRGRDTEAFF. The CDR3 nucleotides read TGTGCCAGCAGCCCCCCGAGGGGAAGGGATACTGAAGCTTTCTTT. V usage is TRBV7-9 and J usage is TRBJ1-1; possibly TRBD1 for D (5 bases). Germline lookup yields CDR1 SEHNR and CDR2 FQNEAQ (reference sequence). The CDR3 has 15 residues. Trimming cost V 5 bases and J 5 bases, with 18 bases left between them.

V is TRBV29-1 and J is TRBJ1-4, with D possibly being TRBD1 (5 bases). Germline values: CDR1 SQVTM, CDR2 ANQGSEA. V lost 7 bases, J lost 0 bases, and 9 bases lay in between. This CDR3 has 13 amino acids. The CDR3 DNA sequence: TGCAGCGGGGGGGGAACAACTAATGAAAAACTGTTTTTT. Translating gives CSGGGTTNEKLFF.

The chain joins TRBV2 to TRBJ2-1; tentatively, D is TRBD2 (6 bases). CDR3 length: 14 residues. Trimming removed 8 bases from V and 3 bases from J, with 14 bases in between. Germline-derived CDR1 and CDR2 are SNHLY and FYNNEI. For the CDR3, the DNA is TGTGCCAGCTGTCGGGAGAGCAGCTACAATGAGCAGTTCTTC. This gives the protein CASCRESSYNEQFF.

The count of this clone is one. The chain is built from TRBV14 and TRBJ2-7; D is unclear. This CDR3 has 16 amino acids. CDR1 is SGHDN, CDR2 FVKESK, per germline. Trimming pared 4 bases from V and 2 bases from J, leaving 18 bases between. The CDR3 DNA reads TGTGCCAGCAGCCCATGGGCGCCCCTGTCTACCTACGAGCAGTACTTC. Protein product: CASSPWAPLSTYEQYF.

The rearrangement links TRBV11-2 to TRBJ2-5; the D gene is possibly TRBD1 (6 bases). The CDR3 consists of 15 residues. The ends were cut back, 2 bases at V and 5 bases at J, with 15 bases in the middle. Germline V CDR1 and CDR2: SGHAT, FQNNGV. The CDR3 bases are TGTGCCAGCAGCTTAAACACAGGGATGCAGGAGACCCAGTACTTC. It encodes CASSLNTGMQETQYF.

This rearrangement joins TRBV5-4 to TRBJ2-7, with D perhaps matching TRBD1 or TRBD2 (6 bases each). Per the germline V gene, CDR1 is SGHNT and CDR2 is YYREEE (reference sequence). The CDR3 is 14 amino acids. V shed 2 bases and J shed 3 bases, with 12 bases lying between them. The DNA for the CDR3 is TGTGCCAGCAGCTTACGGGGGCAGGGCTACGAGCAGTACTTC. Translating it yields CASSLRGQGYEQYF.

The chain joins TRBV6-1 to TRBJ2-1, with D perhaps TRBD1 (6 bases). CDR3 length equals 16 residues. With 2 bases removed from V and 12 bases from J, the gap between germline ends came to 23 bases. The germline CDR1 and CDR2 sequences are MNHNS and SASEGT. CDR3 in DNA: TGTGCCAGCAGTGAAACCCGGACAGTAATCCTTTCATGGCAGTTCTTC. Amino acid sequence: CASSETRTVILSWQFF.

This sequence joins TRBV19 and TRBJ2-3; 10 bases agree with TRBD2. Germline CDR1 reads LNHDA; CDR2 reads SQIVND (reference sequence). The CDR3 has 16 amino acids. Trimming removed 5 bases from V and 2 bases from J; junction bases left unmatched: 7. The DNA for the CDR3 is TGTGCCAGTAGTTCGGGCCTAGCGGGAGCCACAGATACGCAGTATTTT. Its translation is CASSSGLAGATDTQYF.

A note on this clone: The sample carries other DNA sequences with the same CDR3. V gene TRBV7-9 combines with J gene TRBJ2-1; TRBD2 matches 9 bases. There are 16 residues in the CDR3. The V gene end was trimmed by 0 bases and the J gene end by 4 bases; junction bases not matched to a gene: 4. The germline gives CDR1 SEHNR, CDR2 FQNEAQ (reference sequence). CDR3 sequence: CASSLALAGTYNEQFF. The CDR3 nucleotides are TGTGCCAGCAGCTTAGCGCTAGCGGGAACGTACAATGAGCAGTTCTTC.